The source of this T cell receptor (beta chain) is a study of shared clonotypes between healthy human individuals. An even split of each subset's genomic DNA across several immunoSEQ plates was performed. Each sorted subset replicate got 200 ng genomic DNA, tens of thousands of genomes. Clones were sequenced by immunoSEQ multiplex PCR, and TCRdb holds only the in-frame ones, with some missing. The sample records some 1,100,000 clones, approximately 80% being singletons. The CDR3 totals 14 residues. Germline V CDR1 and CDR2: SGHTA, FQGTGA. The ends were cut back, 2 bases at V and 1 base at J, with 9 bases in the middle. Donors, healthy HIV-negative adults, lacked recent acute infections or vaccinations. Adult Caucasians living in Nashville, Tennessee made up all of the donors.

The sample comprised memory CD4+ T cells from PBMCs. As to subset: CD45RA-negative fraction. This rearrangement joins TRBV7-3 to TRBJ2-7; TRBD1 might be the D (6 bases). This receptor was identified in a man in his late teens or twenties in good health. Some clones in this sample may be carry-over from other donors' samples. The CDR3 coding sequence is TGTGCCAGCAGCTTAGACAGGTTTTCCTACGAGCAGTACTTC. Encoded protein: CASSLDRFSYEQYF.